This T cell receptor beta chain was recorded in a study of spatial heterogeneity in lung cancer. Study-level background: Samples came from roughly 72 TRACERx patients with untreated early-stage lung cancer.

Time point defined: blood at routine non-recurrence follow-up after resection. One entry per CDR3 protein, called by TCRdb with MiXCR from the 5' RACE reads. Of about 470 distinct CDR3 sequences listed, 15% are singletons. The V gene lost 7 bases and the J gene lost 5 bases, with 12 bases spanning the gap. The CDR3 is 13 residues long. Per the germline V gene, CDR1 is SGHVS and CDR2 is FNYEAQ. Concerning this clonotype itself: This beta chain came through as a stray read in a library set up for alpha chains, and its size says little.

The chain employs TRBV7-6 and TRBJ2-1; unclear D gene. This TCR was sampled from a male donor with early-stage non-small cell lung cancer. The specimen was PBMCs, collected at follow-up. CDR3 nucleotides: TGTGCCAGCAAACCGTCATGGAACAATGAGCAGTTCTTC. It codes for CASKPSWNNEQFF.